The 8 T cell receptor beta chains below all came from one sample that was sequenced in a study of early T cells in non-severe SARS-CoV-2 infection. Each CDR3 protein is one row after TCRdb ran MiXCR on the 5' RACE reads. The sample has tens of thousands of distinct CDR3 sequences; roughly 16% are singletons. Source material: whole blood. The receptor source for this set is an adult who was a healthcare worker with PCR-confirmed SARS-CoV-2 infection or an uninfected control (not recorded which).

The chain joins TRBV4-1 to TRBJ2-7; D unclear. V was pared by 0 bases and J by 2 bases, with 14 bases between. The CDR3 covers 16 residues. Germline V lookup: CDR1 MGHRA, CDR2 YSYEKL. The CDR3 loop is CASSQDVPAFPYEQYF. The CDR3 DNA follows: TGCGCCAGCAGCCAAGACGTTCCAGCTTTCCCCTACGAGCAGTACTTC.

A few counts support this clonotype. CDR3 bases: TGCAGCGTCGTCGCTAGGGGGGATACGCAGTATTTT. Translated: CSVVARGDTQYF. This chain uses TRBV29-1 with TRBJ2-3, with D perhaps matching TRBD1 (6 bases). V lost 6 bases and J lost 6, with 13 bases in between. There are 12 residues in the CDR3. Germline loops: CDR1 SQVTM, CDR2 ANQGSEA.

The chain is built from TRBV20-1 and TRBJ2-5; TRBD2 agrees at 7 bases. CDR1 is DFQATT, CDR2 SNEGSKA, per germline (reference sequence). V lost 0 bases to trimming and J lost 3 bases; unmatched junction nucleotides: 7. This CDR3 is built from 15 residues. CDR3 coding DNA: TGCAGTGCTAGAGATCTGAGACTAGCCGAAGAGACCCAGTACTTC. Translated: CSARDLRLAEETQYF.

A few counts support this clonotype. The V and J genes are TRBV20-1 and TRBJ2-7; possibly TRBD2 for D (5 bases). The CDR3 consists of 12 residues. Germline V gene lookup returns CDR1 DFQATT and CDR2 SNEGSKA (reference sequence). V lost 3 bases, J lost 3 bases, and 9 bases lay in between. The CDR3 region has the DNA TGCAGTGCTAGCGAGGGCATCTACGAGCAGTACTTC. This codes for CSASEGIYEQYF.

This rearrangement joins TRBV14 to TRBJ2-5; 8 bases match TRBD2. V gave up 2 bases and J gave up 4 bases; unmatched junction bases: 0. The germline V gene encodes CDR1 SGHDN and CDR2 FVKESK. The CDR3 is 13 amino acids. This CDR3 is CASSQRGGETQYF. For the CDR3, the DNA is TGTGCCAGCAGCCAACGGGGGGGAGAGACCCAGTACTTC.

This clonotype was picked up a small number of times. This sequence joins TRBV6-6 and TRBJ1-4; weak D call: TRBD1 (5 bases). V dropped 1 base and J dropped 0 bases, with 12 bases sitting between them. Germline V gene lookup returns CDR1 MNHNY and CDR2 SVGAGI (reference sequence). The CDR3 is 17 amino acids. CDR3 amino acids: CASSYWGRKATNEKLFF. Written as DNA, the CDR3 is TGTGCCAGCAGTTACTGGGGCAGGAAGGCAACTAATGAAAAACTGTTTTTT.

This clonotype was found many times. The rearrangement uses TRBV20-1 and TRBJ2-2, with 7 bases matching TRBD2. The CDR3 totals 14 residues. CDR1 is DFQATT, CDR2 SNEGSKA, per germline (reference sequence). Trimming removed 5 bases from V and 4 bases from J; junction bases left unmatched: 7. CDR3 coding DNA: TGCAGTGCTCCGGAGCGGGGCGCCACCGGGGAGCTGTTTTTT. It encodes CSAPERGATGELFF.

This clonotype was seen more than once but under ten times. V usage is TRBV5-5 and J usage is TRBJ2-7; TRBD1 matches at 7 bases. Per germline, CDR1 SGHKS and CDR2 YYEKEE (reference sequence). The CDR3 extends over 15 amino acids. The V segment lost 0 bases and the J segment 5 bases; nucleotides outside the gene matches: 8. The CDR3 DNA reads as TGTGCCAGCAGCTTGGAAAAGGGGGCTGGTAACGAGCAGTACTTC. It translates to CASSLEKGAGNEQYF.